The T cell receptor beta chain described here comes from a study of chemoradiotherapy in HPV16-positive cancers. For the study at large: Candidate HPV-specific T-cell clones and common TCR motifs came from functional assays in two HPV16-positive patients.

CDR1 is SNHLY, CDR2 FYNNEI, per germline. The CDR3 is 15 residues long. Trimming left V 4 bases short and J 0 bases short, with 10 bases between. Sequenced by immunoSEQ multiplex PCR; TCRdb stores in-frame clones only, minus some. Here the sample spans roughly 19,000 clones, 70% to 90% being singletons. Overall study results and limits: For HPV16-positive patients, expanding HPV-responsive T cells associated with longer recurrence-free survival. During treatment, candidate HPV-specific clones and E7-related motifs expanded in tumor.

Points on this clone: Its antigen is unknown.

The sample consisted of blood, taken from a patient who underwent chemoradiotherapy. The chain carries TRBV2 and TRBJ1-5; D is unclear. The source is a human donor with HPV-associated anogenital cancer. CDR3 DNA: TGTGCCAGCAGTGCGCGGCGGATTAGCAATCAGCCCCAGCATTTT. Its translation: CASSARRISNQPQHF.